Listed here are 13 T cell receptor beta chains from one sample, sequenced in a study of blood T cell repertoires in COVID-19. Clones were read by immunoSEQ multiplex PCR, and TCRdb kept only the in-frame ones, dropping some. The table records 250,000 or so clones, around 88% of them present only once. Sequencing was performed on PBMCs or T cells enriched from blood (not recorded which). These receptors were collected from a man in his forties who had recovered from COVID-19.

This clone has only a few counts. Written as DNA, the CDR3 is TGTGCCAGCAGCTTACCGGGAGGCCCGAGGGCTGGAAACACCATATATTTT. It specifies CASSLPGGPRAGNTIYF. The chain couples TRBV7-2 to TRBJ1-3; D call uncertain. This CDR3 has 17 residues. In germline, CDR1 is SGHTA, CDR2 FQGNSA. Trimming cost V 2 bases and J 2 bases, with 16 bases left between them.

The chain is built from TRBV6-1 and TRBJ2-1, with D possibly being TRBD1 (5 bases). CDR3 length equals 19 residues. The V end lost 0 bases, the J end lost 6 bases, and 24 bases lay between the germline ends. Germline V lookup: CDR1 MNHNS, CDR2 SASEGT. The CDR3 DNA follows: TGTGCCAGCAGTGAAGCGTCTACTACCTCGGTGCAGGGTATCAATGAGCAGTTCTTC. Translated: CASSEASTTSVQGINEQFF.

The chain combines TRBV15 with TRBJ2-3; 10 bases match TRBD2. This CDR3 comprises 17 residues. The germline V gene encodes CDR1 LNHNV and CDR2 YYDKDF (reference sequence). The ends lost 1 base at V and 2 bases at J; junction bases unmatched: 6. CDR3 sequence: CATSRVGGTSVTDTQYF. CDR3 coding DNA: TGTGCCACCAGCAGAGTGGGGGGGACTAGCGTCACAGATACGCAGTATTTT.

The chain employs TRBV3-1 (or the pseudogene TRBV3-2) and TRBJ1-2, with D possibly TRBD1 on 6 matching bases. Deletions cut 0 bases from V and 8 bases from J, with 16 bases between. The V gene's germline CDR1 is LGHDT and CDR2 YNNKEL (reference sequence). The CDR3 loop spans 15 amino acids. CDR3 region: CASSQEQGAVRGYTF. In DNA form, the CDR3 reads TGTGCCAGCAGCCAAGAACAGGGAGCGGTTAGAGGCTACACCTTC.

The rearrangement links TRBV27 to TRBJ1-1, with D tentatively TRBD1 (5 bases). The length of the CDR3 is 15 residues. The V end was cut by 2 bases, the J end by 0 bases, with 10 bases between. CDR1 is MNHEY, CDR2 SMNVEV, per germline (reference sequence). CDR3 in amino acids: CASSLTGLMNTEAFF. Written as DNA, the CDR3 is TGTGCCAGCAGTTTAACGGGACTGATGAACACTGAAGCTTTCTTT.

The J gene is TRBJ1-1, the V gene TRBV5-3; D call uncertain. TRBV5-3 is labeled an ORF, and its function is uncertain. The V end was cut by 5 bases, the J end by 3 bases, with 11 bases between. The CDR3 contains 13 residues. Here the CDR3 DNA reads TGTGCCAGAAGTTCTAACGGTGACACTGAAGCTTTCTTT. Translating it yields CARSSNGDTEAFF.

The CDR3: CASSPGFFGTSGGGTDTQYF. CDR3 in DNA: TGTGCCAGCAGCCCCGGTTTTTTCGGGACTAGCGGGGGTGGGACAGATACGCAGTATTTT. V gene TRBV3-1 (or the pseudogene TRBV3-2) combines with J gene TRBJ2-3; 14 bases are shared with TRBD2. This CDR3 region has 20 residues. The junction had 15 bases not matched to a gene; V was cut back by 4 bases and J by 3 bases. CDR1 is LGHDT, CDR2 YNNKEL, per germline (reference sequence).

This clone was found once. This sequence joins TRBV2 and TRBJ2-3, with a possible D match to TRBD1 (6 bases). Germline V gene sequence: CDR1 SNHLY, CDR2 FYNNEI. The V end lost 6 bases, the J end lost 1 base, and 14 bases lay between the germline ends. This CDR3 is built from 15 residues. The CDR3 region is CASRENRAGTDTQYF. As DNA, the CDR3 is TGTGCCAGCAGGGAAAACAGGGCAGGCACAGATACGCAGTATTTT.

The chain couples TRBV5-1 to TRBJ2-5; TRBD1 aligns across 9 bases. With 2 bases clipped from V and 1 base from J, the junction kept 6 bases outside the gene matches. CDR1 SGHRS and CDR2 YFSETQ come from the germline V gene. The CDR3 length is 16 residues. The CDR3 spells CASSLPGQGVQETQYF. CDR3 in DNA: TGCGCCAGCAGCTTACCGGGACAGGGCGTCCAAGAGACCCAGTACTTC. The full variable domain, completed using reference TRBV5-1 and TRBJ2-5, is KAGVTQTPRYLIKTRGQQVTLSCSPISGHRSVSWYQQTPGQGLQFLFEYFSETQRNKGNFPGRFSGRQFSNSRSEMNVSTLELGDSALYLCASSLPGQGVQETQYFGPGTRLLVL.

The chain combines TRBV5-4 with TRBJ2-7; D is unclear. The V gene lost 0 bases and the J gene lost 5 bases, with 12 bases spanning the gap. The germline V gene encodes CDR1 SGHNT and CDR2 YYREEE (reference sequence). The CDR3 totals 14 residues. The CDR3 DNA reads TGTGCCAGCAGCTTGGATGCCAGGTCCAACGAGCAGTACTTC. Protein: CASSLDARSNEQYF. Full variable domain (remainder filled in from reference TRBV5-4 and TRBJ2-7): ETGVTQSPTHLIKTRGQQVTLRCSSQSGHNTVSWYQQALGQGPQFIFQYYREEENGRGNFPPRFSGLQFPNYSSELNVNALELDDSALYLCASSLDARSNEQYFGPGTRLTVT.

The gene calls are TRBV2 and TRBJ2-4; a possible D gene is TRBD1 (6 bases). Germline loops: CDR1 SNHLY, CDR2 FYNNEI. Trimming removed 6 bases from V and 0 bases from J, with 30 bases in between. This CDR3 is built from 21 residues. As DNA, the CDR3 is TGTGCCAGCAGCTCCTCCGGTAGGGACATTTTTGGGGATTTAGCCAAAAACATTCAGTACTTC. Encoded protein: CASSSSGRDIFGDLAKNIQYF.

This chain joins TRBV10-2 and TRBJ2-1; D ambiguous. V gave up 6 bases and J gave up 0 bases, with 12 bases separating them. The germline V gene encodes CDR1 WSHSY and CDR2 SAAADI. This CDR3 comprises 15 residues. The DNA for the CDR3 is TGCGCCAGCAGGGAACCATGGGCCTCCTACAATGAGCAGTTCTTC. Translating it yields CASREPWASYNEQFF.

The chain combines TRBV7-6 with TRBJ2-1; 12 bases agree with TRBD2. This CDR3 is built from 16 residues. Losses at the gene ends were 5 bases for V and 8 bases for J; bases not matched to a gene: 10. The germline gives CDR1 SGHVS, CDR2 FNYEAQ. As DNA, the CDR3 is TGTGCCAGCAGCCATCCCACTAGCGGGAGGTCCGATGAGCAGTTCTTC. As protein: CASSHPTSGRSDEQFF.